These T cell receptor beta chains were read from a single sample in a study of blood T cell repertoires in COVID-19. Clones were read by immunoSEQ multiplex PCR, and TCRdb kept only the in-frame ones, dropping some. The sample carries about 350,000 clones, about 90% recorded once. The specimen was PBMCs or T cells enriched from blood (not recorded which). The receptors come from a woman aged 25 to 39 who had recovered from COVID-19. Both conserved end residues are part of each CDR3. D genes are given only for firm matches. Size is stated for part of the rows, as once, few or many counts, or as a class when the clone is expanded.

CDR3aa: CASSDRGTEAFF
CDR3nt: TGTGCCAGCAGTGATCGGGGGACTGAAGCTTTCTTT
d_gene: -
abundance: -
v_gene: TRBV2
j_gene: TRBJ1-1

CDR3aa: CASSPQGRGAEETQYF
CDR3nt: TGCGCCAGCAGCCCCCAGGGGCGGGGGGCCGAAGAGACCCAGTACTTC
d_gene: TRBD2
abundance: -
v_gene: TRBV5-1
j_gene: TRBJ2-5

CDR3aa: CASSLLPFSSGNTIYF
CDR3nt: TGTGCCAGCAGCTTGCTCCCGTTCTCCTCTGGAAACACCATATATTTT
d_gene: -
abundance: -
v_gene: TRBV5-5
j_gene: TRBJ1-3

CDR3aa: CASSGRGGASPLHF
CDR3nt: TGTGCCAGCAGTGGACGTGGGGGCGCGTCACCCCTCCACTTT
d_gene: -
abundance: -
v_gene: TRBV25-1
j_gene: TRBJ1-6

CDR3aa: CASNSPTGRNTEAFF
CDR3nt: TGTGCCAGCAATTCTCCAACAGGGAGGAACACTGAAGCTTTCTTT
d_gene: -
abundance: once
v_gene: TRBV28
j_gene: TRBJ1-1

CDR3aa: CASSFVQSNRNTIYF
CDR3nt: TGTGCCAGCAGCTTTGTACAGTCTAATAGAAACACCATATATTTT
d_gene: -
abundance: -
v_gene: TRBV7-9
j_gene: TRBJ1-3

CDR3aa: CASSLRDSYGYTF
CDR3nt: TGTGCCAGCAGCTTACGAGACAGCTATGGCTACACCTTC
d_gene: -
abundance: once
v_gene: TRBV7-9
j_gene: TRBJ1-2

CDR3aa: CASSPLGGQSDYGYTF
CDR3nt: TGTGCCAGCAGCCCCCTCGGTGGGCAGTCCGACTATGGCTACACCTTC
d_gene: -
abundance: -
v_gene: TRBV7-9
j_gene: TRBJ1-2

CDR3aa: CASSLSSGTGNTIYF
CDR3nt: TGTGCCAGCAGTTTATCCAGCGGGACTGGAAACACCATATATTTT
d_gene: -
abundance: -
v_gene: TRBV28
j_gene: TRBJ1-3

CDR3aa: CASSLQGAWNSPLHF
CDR3nt: TGCGCCAGCAGCTTGCAGGGGGCATGGAATTCACCCCTCCACTTT
d_gene: TRBD1
abundance: -
v_gene: TRBV5-1
j_gene: TRBJ1-6

CDR3aa: CASSFRTGTGNTIYF
CDR3nt: TGCGCCAGCAGCTTCCGGACAGGAACTGGAAACACCATATATTTT
d_gene: TRBD1
abundance: -
v_gene: TRBV4-1
j_gene: TRBJ1-3

CDR3aa: CASSKTGLEAYEQYF
CDR3nt: TGTGCCAGTAGTAAGACAGGGTTGGAAGCCTACGAGCAGTACTTC
d_gene: TRBD1
abundance: once
v_gene: TRBV19
j_gene: TRBJ2-7

CDR3aa: CAIRDRENEKLFF
CDR3nt: TGTGCCATACGGGACAGGGAAAATGAAAAACTGTTTTTT
d_gene: TRBD1
abundance: -
v_gene: TRBV19
j_gene: TRBJ1-4

CDR3aa: CASTERTSGGRDQYF
CDR3nt: TGTGCCAGCACTGAACGGACTAGCGGGGGTCGAGACCAGTACTTC
d_gene: TRBD2
abundance: -
v_gene: TRBV2
j_gene: TRBJ2-5

CDR3aa: CATRGDSEYEQYF
CDR3nt: TGTGCCACCAGGGGGGACAGTGAGTACGAGCAGTACTTC
d_gene: TRBD1
abundance: -
v_gene: TRBV24-1
j_gene: TRBJ2-7

CDR3aa: CASSVSGGVYNEQFF
CDR3nt: TGCGCCAGCAGCGTTAGCGGGGGCGTCTACAATGAGCAGTTCTTC
d_gene: TRBD2
abundance: -
v_gene: TRBV5-1
j_gene: TRBJ2-1

CDR3aa: CASSQVLHGYTF
CDR3nt: TGTGCCAGCAGCCAAGTTCTCCATGGCTACACCTTC
d_gene: -
abundance: -
v_gene: TRBV3-1/TRBV3-2
j_gene: TRBJ1-2

CDR3aa: CASSRGGVNQPQHF
CDR3nt: TGTGCCAGCAGCCGTGGCGGGGTTAATCAGCCCCAGCATTTT
d_gene: -
abundance: -
v_gene: TRBV25-1
j_gene: TRBJ1-5

CDR3aa: CASSVEGGRQPQHF
CDR3nt: TGTGCCAGCAGTGTAGAAGGGGGCCGTCAGCCCCAGCATTTT
d_gene: TRBD1
abundance: -
v_gene: TRBV2
j_gene: TRBJ1-5

CDR3aa: CASSISTGGYTF
CDR3nt: TGTGCCAGTAGTATATCGACGGGTGGCTACACCTTC
d_gene: -
abundance: -
v_gene: TRBV19
j_gene: TRBJ1-2

CDR3aa: CASTRGTGNLYGQYF
CDR3nt: TGTGCCAGCACCAGAGGGACAGGGAACCTCTACGGGCAGTACTTC
d_gene: TRBD1
abundance: few
v_gene: TRBV6-6
j_gene: TRBJ2-7

CDR3aa: CASSQERTALNYGYTF
CDR3nt: TGCGCCAGCAGCCAAGAGAGGACAGCTCTTAACTATGGCTACACCTTC
d_gene: -
abundance: -
v_gene: TRBV4-1
j_gene: TRBJ1-2

CDR3aa: CASSSRLAGGSNTGELFF
CDR3nt: TGCGCCAGCAGCTCCAGACTAGCGGGGGGCTCGAACACCGGGGAGCTGTTTTTT
d_gene: TRBD2
abundance: -
v_gene: TRBV5-1
j_gene: TRBJ2-2

CDR3aa: CASSFPGTGVGTEAFF
CDR3nt: TGTGCCAGCAGCTTCCCCGGGACAGGGGTCGGCACTGAAGCTTTCTTT
d_gene: TRBD1
abundance: -
v_gene: TRBV5-4
j_gene: TRBJ1-1

CDR3aa: CASSEGGGEKLFF
CDR3nt: TGCGCCAGCAGTGAGGGCGGGGGTGAAAAACTGTTTTTT
d_gene: -
abundance: -
v_gene: TRBV5-1
j_gene: TRBJ1-4

CDR3aa: CASRQIQGPYTEAFF
CDR3nt: TGTGCCAGCAGGCAAATACAGGGGCCGTACACTGAAGCTTTCTTT
d_gene: TRBD1
abundance: -
v_gene: TRBV7-9
j_gene: TRBJ1-1

CDR3aa: CAIRQDNSPLHF
CDR3nt: TGTGCCATCAGACAGGATAATTCACCCCTCCACTTT
d_gene: -
abundance: -
v_gene: TRBV10-3
j_gene: TRBJ1-6

CDR3aa: CASSATGGRWETQYF
CDR3nt: TGTGCCAGCAGTGCCACAGGGGGCCGGTGGGAGACCCAGTACTTC
d_gene: TRBD1
abundance: -
v_gene: TRBV6-2/TRBV6-3
j_gene: TRBJ2-5

CDR3aa: CASSRDRDETQYF
CDR3nt: TGTGCCAGCAGTCGAGACAGGGATGAGACCCAGTACTTC
d_gene: TRBD1
abundance: -
v_gene: TRBV7-7
j_gene: TRBJ2-5

CDR3aa: CASTRGGFTEAFF
CDR3nt: TGTGCCAGCACCCGAGGAGGGTTCACTGAAGCTTTCTTT
d_gene: -
abundance: -
v_gene: TRBV13
j_gene: TRBJ1-1

CDR3aa: CASSYTSGGNTGELFF
CDR3nt: TGTGCCAGCTCATATACTAGCGGGGGCAACACCGGGGAGCTGTTTTTT
d_gene: TRBD2
abundance: -
v_gene: TRBV18
j_gene: TRBJ2-2

CDR3aa: CASSPPSRDRNTGELFF
CDR3nt: TGTGCCAGCAGCCCACCATCCAGGGACAGGAACACCGGGGAGCTGTTTTTT
d_gene: TRBD1
abundance: few
v_gene: TRBV5-4
j_gene: TRBJ2-2

CDR3aa: CASSQQGNQPQHF
CDR3nt: TGTGCCAGTTCTCAACAGGGGAATCAGCCCCAGCATTTT
d_gene: TRBD1
abundance: -
v_gene: TRBV19
j_gene: TRBJ1-5

CDR3aa: CASRETGLSPLHF
CDR3nt: TGTGCCAGCAGGGAGACAGGACTCTCACCCCTCCACTTT
d_gene: -
abundance: -
v_gene: TRBV12-3/TRBV12-4
j_gene: TRBJ1-6

CDR3aa: CASSPPGPGQGTYNEQFF
CDR3nt: TGTGCCAGCAGCCCCCCGGGACCGGGACAGGGGACCTACAATGAGCAGTTCTTC
d_gene: TRBD1
abundance: -
v_gene: TRBV27
j_gene: TRBJ2-1

CDR3aa: CASSEALSEKLFF
CDR3nt: TGTGCCAGCAGCGAGGCGTTAAGTGAAAAACTGTTTTTT
d_gene: -
abundance: -
v_gene: TRBV7-9
j_gene: TRBJ1-4

CDR3aa: CASSEPGQGSYSNQPQHF
CDR3nt: TGCGCCAGCAGTGAGCCGGGACAGGGTTCGTATAGCAATCAGCCCCAGCATTTT
d_gene: TRBD1
abundance: -
v_gene: TRBV10-1
j_gene: TRBJ1-5

CDR3aa: CASSSDTSGGDYNEQFF
CDR3nt: TGTGCCAGCAGCTCCGACACTAGCGGGGGTGATTACAATGAGCAGTTCTTC
d_gene: TRBD2
abundance: -
v_gene: TRBV5-4
j_gene: TRBJ2-1

CDR3aa: CASSLGLAQETQYF
CDR3nt: TGTGCCAGCAGCTTAGGTCTAGCACAAGAGACCCAGTACTTC
d_gene: -
abundance: -
v_gene: TRBV7-9
j_gene: TRBJ2-5

CDR3aa: CASRARTGRGTEAFF
CDR3nt: TGTGCCAGCAGAGCGAGGACAGGGAGGGGGACTGAAGCTTTCTTT
d_gene: TRBD1
abundance: few
v_gene: TRBV28
j_gene: TRBJ1-1

CDR3aa: CASSLEGAKETQYF
CDR3nt: TGTGCCAGCAGCTTAGAGGGGGCAAAAGAGACCCAGTACTTC
d_gene: -
abundance: -
v_gene: TRBV11-2
j_gene: TRBJ2-5

CDR3aa: CASSPQLGSGEGYTF
CDR3nt: TGTGCCAGCAGTCCACAACTTGGGTCGGGGGAAGGCTACACCTTC
d_gene: -
abundance: -
v_gene: TRBV28
j_gene: TRBJ1-2

CDR3aa: CASSILAGGINEQFF
CDR3nt: TGTGCCAGTAGTATCTTGGCGGGGGGGATCAATGAGCAGTTCTTC
d_gene: TRBD2
abundance: -
v_gene: TRBV19
j_gene: TRBJ2-1

CDR3aa: CASSHSPQSNQPQHF
CDR3nt: TGTGCCAGCAGTCACTCCCCACAGTCTAATCAGCCCCAGCATTTT
d_gene: -
abundance: -
v_gene: TRBV6-5
j_gene: TRBJ1-5

CDR3aa: CATSDRGGGTPTDTQYF
CDR3nt: TGTGCCACCAGTGACAGGGGCGGGGGTACCCCCACAGATACGCAGTATTTT
d_gene: -
abundance: -
v_gene: TRBV24-1
j_gene: TRBJ2-3

CDR3aa: CASSYVGDEQFF
CDR3nt: TGTGCCAGCAGTTACGTGGGCGATGAGCAGTTCTTC
d_gene: -
abundance: -
v_gene: TRBV6-2/TRBV6-3
j_gene: TRBJ2-1

CDR3aa: CASSQVYQETQYF
CDR3nt: TGTGCCAGCAGCCAGGTCTACCAAGAGACCCAGTACTTC
d_gene: -
abundance: -
v_gene: TRBV7-9
j_gene: TRBJ2-5

CDR3aa: CASSPGTVGGYTF
CDR3nt: TGTGCCAGCAGTCCCGGGACAGTGGGCGGCTACACCTTC
d_gene: TRBD1
abundance: -
v_gene: TRBV28
j_gene: TRBJ1-2

CDR3aa: CASRLAGGPRGTDTQYF
CDR3nt: TGTGCCAGCAGACTAGCGGGGGGGCCAAGGGGCACAGATACGCAGTATTTT
d_gene: TRBD2
abundance: -
v_gene: TRBV2
j_gene: TRBJ2-3

CDR3aa: CATRGGGWAEAFF
CDR3nt: TGCGCCACCCGGGGTGGGGGCTGGGCTGAAGCTTTCTTT
d_gene: -
abundance: -
v_gene: TRBV10-2
j_gene: TRBJ1-1

CDR3aa: CASSLWTDTEAFF
CDR3nt: TGTGCCAGCAGTTTATGGACAGACACTGAAGCTTTCTTT
d_gene: -
abundance: -
v_gene: TRBV27
j_gene: TRBJ1-1

CDR3aa: CASSSGQGPTVRRNIQYF
CDR3nt: TGCGCCAGCAGCTCAGGACAGGGGCCTACAGTCCGCAGGAACATTCAGTACTTC
d_gene: TRBD1
abundance: -
v_gene: TRBV5-1
j_gene: TRBJ2-4

CDR3aa: CAWSVQGGFEQFF
CDR3nt: TGTGCCTGGAGTGTACAAGGCGGATTCGAGCAGTTCTTC
d_gene: -
abundance: few
v_gene: TRBV30
j_gene: TRBJ2-1

CDR3aa: CASSLSTGDRYNEQFF
CDR3nt: TGTGCCAGCAGTTTATCCACGGGGGACAGATACAATGAGCAGTTCTTC
d_gene: -
abundance: -
v_gene: TRBV27
j_gene: TRBJ2-1

CDR3aa: CASSSPIGTGGQPQHF
CDR3nt: TGTGCCAGCAGTTCGCCTATTGGCACAGGGGGTCAGCCCCAGCATTTT
d_gene: TRBD1
abundance: -
v_gene: TRBV27
j_gene: TRBJ1-5

CDR3aa: CASSLGTAGNLNTEAFF
CDR3nt: TGCGCCAGCAGCTTGGGGACTGCAGGAAACTTGAACACTGAAGCTTTCTTT
d_gene: -
abundance: once
v_gene: TRBV5-1
j_gene: TRBJ1-1

CDR3aa: CASSYRGGVGDTQYF
CDR3nt: TGTGCCAGCAGTTACCGGGGGGGCGTTGGAGATACGCAGTATTTT
d_gene: TRBD2
abundance: few
v_gene: TRBV6-5
j_gene: TRBJ2-3

CDR3aa: CASLRTVRQGNTEAFF
CDR3nt: TGTGCCAGCCTGAGGACAGTCCGCCAGGGGAACACTGAAGCTTTCTTT
d_gene: -
abundance: -
v_gene: TRBV28
j_gene: TRBJ1-1

CDR3aa: CASRPDTTNSPLHF
CDR3nt: TGTGCCAGCAGGCCGGACACGACTAATTCACCCCTCCACTTT
d_gene: -
abundance: -
v_gene: TRBV25-1
j_gene: TRBJ1-6

CDR3aa: CASSTGQGVPYEQYF
CDR3nt: TGCGCCAGCAGCACAGGACAGGGCGTCCCCTACGAGCAGTACTTC
d_gene: TRBD1
abundance: -
v_gene: TRBV5-1
j_gene: TRBJ2-7